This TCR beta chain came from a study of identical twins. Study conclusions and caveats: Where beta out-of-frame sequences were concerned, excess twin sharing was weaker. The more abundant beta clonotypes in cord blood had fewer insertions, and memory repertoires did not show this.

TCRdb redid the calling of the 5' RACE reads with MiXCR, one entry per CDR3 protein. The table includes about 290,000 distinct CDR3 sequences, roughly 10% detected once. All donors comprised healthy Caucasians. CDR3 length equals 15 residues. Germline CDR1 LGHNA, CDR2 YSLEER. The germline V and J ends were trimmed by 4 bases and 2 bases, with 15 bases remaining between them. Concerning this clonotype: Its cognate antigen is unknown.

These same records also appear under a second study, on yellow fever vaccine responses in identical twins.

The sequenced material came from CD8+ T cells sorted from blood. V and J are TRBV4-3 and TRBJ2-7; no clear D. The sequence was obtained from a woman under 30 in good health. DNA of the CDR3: TGCGCCAGCAGCCCTGAGGCAGGTTCGACCTACGAGCAGTACTTC. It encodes CASSPEAGSTYEQYF.